This T cell receptor (beta chain) was retrieved from a study of T cell responses to AZD1222 COVID-19 vaccine. Germline lookup yields CDR1 SGHRS and CDR2 YFSETQ. The CDR3 runs 15 residues. V lost 4 bases to trimming and J lost 5 bases; unmatched junction nucleotides: 7. Findings and caveats of the study: Clonal diversity may have been underestimated in mostly white British donors.

As regards this clone: Its antigen is unidentified.

TCRdb's copy holds only in-frame clones and misses some; the assay was immunoSEQ multiplex PCR. This table has 150,000 to 200,000 clones, 80% to 95% appearing once. V usage is TRBV5-1 and J usage is TRBJ2-5; 11 nucleotides agree with TRBD2. The sample in question was peripheral blood, obtained on day 0 of AZD1222 vaccination. This receptor was identified in an adult in good health. CDR3 sequence: CASSLLAGGGETQYF. The CDR3, as DNA: TGCGCCAGCAGCCTTCTAGCGGGGGGTGGGGAGACCCAGTACTTC.